These T cell receptor beta chains were read from a single sample in a study of Tregs in tolerant kidney transplant recipients. The table came from immunoSEQ multiplex PCR; TCRdb's copy has only in-frame clones and leaves some out. This table has tens of thousands of clones, over 75% appearing once. The source material was CD4+ T cells from blood (PBMCs), sampled 6 months after the transplant. The receptors here all came from a human patient who received a combined kidney and bone marrow transplant. A share of the T cells may be of graft donor origin. Both conserved end residues are part of each CDR3. A D gene is named only where the DNA matches it firmly.

CDR3 DNA	CDR3 protein	D gene	J gene	V gene
TGTGCCTGGAGTGGATCGGGGGGCTCACCCCTCCACTTT	CAWSGSGGSPLHF	-	TRBJ1-6	TRBV30
TGTGCCAGCAGCTTAGCGTTGGGGACTAGCGGGGATGGAGATACGCAGTATTTT	CASSLALGTSGDGDTQYF	TRBD2	TRBJ2-3	TRBV7-9
TGTGCCATCAGTGCCCTCGGTAGCGGGAGAGGAGATACGCAGTATTTT	CAISALGSGRGDTQYF	TRBD2	TRBJ2-3	TRBV10-3
TGCAATCTAGTGCGGGCGGATACGCAGTATTTT	CNLVRADTQYF	-	TRBJ2-3	TRBV20-1
TGTGCCAGCAGCTTCCTCGGAGGGACAGGGAAAACCTACGAGCAGTACTTC	CASSFLGGTGKTYEQYF	TRBD1	TRBJ2-7	TRBV5-8
TGTGCCAGTAACACAGGGTCTAATCAGCCCCAGCATTTT	CASNTGSNQPQHF	-	TRBJ1-5	TRBV19
TGTGCCAGCAACAAAACAGGTAACGAGCAGTACTTC	CASNKTGNEQYF	-	TRBJ2-7	TRBV5-6
TGTGCCAGCTCACCGGGACAGGGCTTTGGCTACACCTTC	CASSPGQGFGYTF	TRBD1	TRBJ1-2	TRBV18
TGTGCCAGGAACCGGGCTAGCGGGAGGGAAGAGACCCAGTACTTC	CARNRASGREETQYF	TRBD2	TRBJ2-5	TRBV19
TGTGCCATTGGGCCGTACCAAGAGACCCAGTACTTC	CAIGPYQETQYF	-	TRBJ2-5	TRBV10-3
TGTGCCAGCAGCTTGGGGTCAGGGCCCACCGGGGAGCTGTTTTTT	CASSLGSGPTGELFF	-	TRBJ2-2	TRBV5-4
TGTGCCTGGAGTGTATCGGCAGGGGTGGCCGAGCAGTACTTC	CAWSVSAGVAEQYF	-	TRBJ2-7	TRBV30